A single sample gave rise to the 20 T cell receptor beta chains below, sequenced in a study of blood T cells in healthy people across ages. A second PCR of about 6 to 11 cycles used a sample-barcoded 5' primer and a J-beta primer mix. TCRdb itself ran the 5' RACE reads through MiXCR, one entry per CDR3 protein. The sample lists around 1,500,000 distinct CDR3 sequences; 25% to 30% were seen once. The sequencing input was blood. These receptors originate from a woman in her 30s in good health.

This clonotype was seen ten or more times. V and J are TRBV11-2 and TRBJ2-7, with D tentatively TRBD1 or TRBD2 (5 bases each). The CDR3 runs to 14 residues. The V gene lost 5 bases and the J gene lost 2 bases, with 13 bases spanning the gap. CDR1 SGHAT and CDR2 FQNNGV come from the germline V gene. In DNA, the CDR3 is TGTGCCAGCAGCAACTGGGACCAGACCTACGAGCAGTACTTC. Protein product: CASSNWDQTYEQYF.

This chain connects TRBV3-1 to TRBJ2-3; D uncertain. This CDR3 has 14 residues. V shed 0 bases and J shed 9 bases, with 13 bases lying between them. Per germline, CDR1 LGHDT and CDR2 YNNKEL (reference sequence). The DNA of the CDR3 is TGTGCCAGCAGCCAAGATGGTGTAGGCCCGACGCAGTATTTT. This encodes CASSQDGVGPTQYF.

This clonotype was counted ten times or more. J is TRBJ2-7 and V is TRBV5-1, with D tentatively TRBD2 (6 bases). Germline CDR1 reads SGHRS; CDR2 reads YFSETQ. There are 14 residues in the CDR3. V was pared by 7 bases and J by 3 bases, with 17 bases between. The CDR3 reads CASSGDGGDYEQYF. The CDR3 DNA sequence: TGCGCCAGCTCTGGAGACGGCGGGGACTACGAGCAGTACTTC.

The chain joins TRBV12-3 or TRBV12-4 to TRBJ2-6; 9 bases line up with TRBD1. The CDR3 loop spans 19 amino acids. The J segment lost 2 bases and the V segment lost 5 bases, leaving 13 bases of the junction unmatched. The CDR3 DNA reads TGTGCCAGCAGTCCCAGGTCCGGGACAGGGAGTGCTGGGGCCAACGTCCTGACTTTC. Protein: CASSPRSGTGSAGANVLTF.

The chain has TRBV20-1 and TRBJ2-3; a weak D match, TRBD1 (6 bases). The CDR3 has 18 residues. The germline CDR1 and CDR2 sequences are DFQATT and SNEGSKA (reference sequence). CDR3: CSSQTNSPDSFRWDTQYF. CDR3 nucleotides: TGCAGCTCGCAGACTAATTCCCCGGACAGTTTCCGTTGGGATACGCAGTATTTT.

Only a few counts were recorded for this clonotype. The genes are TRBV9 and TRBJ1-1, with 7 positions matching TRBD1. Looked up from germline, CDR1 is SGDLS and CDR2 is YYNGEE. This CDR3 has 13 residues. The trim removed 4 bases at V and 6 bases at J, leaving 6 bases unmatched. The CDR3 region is CASSTDRDPEAFF. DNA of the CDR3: TGTGCCAGCAGCACCGACAGGGATCCTGAAGCTTTCTTT.

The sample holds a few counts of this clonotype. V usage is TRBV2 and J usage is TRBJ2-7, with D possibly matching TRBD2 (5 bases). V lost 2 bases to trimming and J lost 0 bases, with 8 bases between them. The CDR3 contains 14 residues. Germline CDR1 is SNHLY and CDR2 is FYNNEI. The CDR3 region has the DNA TGTGCCAGCAGTGAACGAGCGGTCTCCTACGAGCAGTACTTC. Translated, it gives CASSERAVSYEQYF.

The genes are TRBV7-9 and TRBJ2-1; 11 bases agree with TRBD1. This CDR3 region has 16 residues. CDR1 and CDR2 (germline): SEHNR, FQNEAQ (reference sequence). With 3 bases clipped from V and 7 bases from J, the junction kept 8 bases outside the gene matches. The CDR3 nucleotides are TGTGCCAGCAGCTTCGCCGGGACAGGGGGAGTGAATGAGCAGTTCTTC. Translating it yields CASSFAGTGGVNEQFF.

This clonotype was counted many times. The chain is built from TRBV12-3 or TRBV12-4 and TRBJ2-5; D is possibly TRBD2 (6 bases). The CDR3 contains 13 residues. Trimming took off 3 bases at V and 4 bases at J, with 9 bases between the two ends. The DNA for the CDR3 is TGTGCCAGCAGTTTCCGGGGGACAGAGACCCAGTACTTC. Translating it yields CASSFRGTETQYF.

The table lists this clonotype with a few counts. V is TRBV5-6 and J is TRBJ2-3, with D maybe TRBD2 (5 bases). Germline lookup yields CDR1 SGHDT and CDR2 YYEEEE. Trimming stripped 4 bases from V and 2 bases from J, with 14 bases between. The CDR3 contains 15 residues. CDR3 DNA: TGTGCCAGCAGCCCTCCCCCCGGACTCACAGATACGCAGTATTTT. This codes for CASSPPPGLTDTQYF.

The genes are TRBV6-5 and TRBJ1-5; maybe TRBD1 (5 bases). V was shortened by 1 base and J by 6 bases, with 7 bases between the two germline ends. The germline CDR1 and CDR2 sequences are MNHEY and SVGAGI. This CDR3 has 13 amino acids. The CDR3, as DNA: TGTGCCAGCAGTTACTTCGGGGGTCAGCCCCAGCATTTT. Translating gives CASSYFGGQPQHF.

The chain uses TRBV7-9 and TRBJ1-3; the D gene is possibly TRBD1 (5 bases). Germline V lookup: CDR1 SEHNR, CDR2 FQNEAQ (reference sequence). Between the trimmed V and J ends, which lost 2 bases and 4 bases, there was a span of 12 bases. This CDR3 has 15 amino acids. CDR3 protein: CASSLKQGSGNTIYF. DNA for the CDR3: TGTGCCAGCAGCTTAAAGCAGGGATCCGGAAACACCATATATTTT.

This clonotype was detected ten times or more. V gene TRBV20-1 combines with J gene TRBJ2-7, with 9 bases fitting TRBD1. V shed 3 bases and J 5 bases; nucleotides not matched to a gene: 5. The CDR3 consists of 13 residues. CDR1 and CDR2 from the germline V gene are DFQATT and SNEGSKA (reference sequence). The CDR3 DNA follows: TGCAGTGCTAGCGGACAGGGGACCCACGAGCAGTACTTC. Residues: CSASGQGTHEQYF.

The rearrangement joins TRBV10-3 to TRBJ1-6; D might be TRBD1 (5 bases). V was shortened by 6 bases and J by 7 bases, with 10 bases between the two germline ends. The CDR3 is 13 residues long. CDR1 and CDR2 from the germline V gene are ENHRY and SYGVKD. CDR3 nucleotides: TGTGCCATCAGGACAGCCGAAAATTCACCCCTCCACTTT. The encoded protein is CAIRTAENSPLHF.

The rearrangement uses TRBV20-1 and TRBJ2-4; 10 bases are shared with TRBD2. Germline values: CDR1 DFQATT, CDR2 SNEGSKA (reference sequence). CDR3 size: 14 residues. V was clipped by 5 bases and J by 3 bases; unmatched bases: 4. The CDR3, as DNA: TGCAGTGCTCCACTAGCGGGGAACAAAAACATTCAGTACTTC. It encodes CSAPLAGNKNIQYF.

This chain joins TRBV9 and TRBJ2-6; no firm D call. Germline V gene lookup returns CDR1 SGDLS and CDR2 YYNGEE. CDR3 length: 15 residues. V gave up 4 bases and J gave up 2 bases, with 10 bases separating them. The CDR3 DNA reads TGTGCCAGCAGCCGCGACACCCCTGGGGCCAACGTCCTGACTTTC. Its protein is CASSRDTPGANVLTF.

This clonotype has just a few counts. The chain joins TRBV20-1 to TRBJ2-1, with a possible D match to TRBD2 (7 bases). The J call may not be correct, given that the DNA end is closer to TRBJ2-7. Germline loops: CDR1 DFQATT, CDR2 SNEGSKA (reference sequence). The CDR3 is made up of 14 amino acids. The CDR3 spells CSASPGGPYNEQYF. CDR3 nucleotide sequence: TGCAGTGCTAGCCCGGGGGGCCCCTACAATGAGCAGTACTTC.

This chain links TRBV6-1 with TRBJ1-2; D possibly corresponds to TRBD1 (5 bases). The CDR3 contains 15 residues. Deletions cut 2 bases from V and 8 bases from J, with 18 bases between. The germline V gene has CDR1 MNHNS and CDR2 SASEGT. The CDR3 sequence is CASSELDGAREGYTF. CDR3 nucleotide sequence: TGTGCCAGCAGTGAATTGGACGGAGCCAGGGAAGGCTACACCTTC.

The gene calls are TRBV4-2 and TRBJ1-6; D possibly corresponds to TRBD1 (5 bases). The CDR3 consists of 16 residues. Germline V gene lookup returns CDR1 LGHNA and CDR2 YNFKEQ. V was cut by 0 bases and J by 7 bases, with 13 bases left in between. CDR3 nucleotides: TGTGCCAGCAGCCAAGATTATCGGCAGGGAAATTCACCCCTCCACTTT. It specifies CASSQDYRQGNSPLHF.

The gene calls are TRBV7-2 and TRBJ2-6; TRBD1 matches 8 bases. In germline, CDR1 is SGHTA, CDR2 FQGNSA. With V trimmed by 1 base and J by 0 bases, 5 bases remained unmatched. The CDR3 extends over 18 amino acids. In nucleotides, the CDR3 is TGTGCCAGCAGCTTAGTACCAGGGGGCCTCTCTGGGGCCAACGTCCTGACTTTC. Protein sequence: CASSLVPGGLSGANVLTF.